This T cell receptor beta chain came from a study of T-cell reconstitution after alpha-beta-depleted transplantation in children. This sample's TCRbeta library carried unique molecular identifier barcodes. Via MiXCR, TCRdb re-called the PCR reads, giving one row per CDR3 protein. Of about 580,000 distinct CDR3 sequences detected, around 27% appear once; the ten largest clones hold 30% to 40%. Germline V gene sequence: CDR1 SGHRS, CDR2 YFSETQ. Deletions cut 3 bases from V and 3 bases from J, with 15 bases between. The CDR3 covers 15 residues. Whole-study results and caveats: Reportedly, roughly two months post-transplant, alpha-beta T cells arose from several hundred expanded graft clones. Newly produced T cells mostly provided counts and TCRbeta diversity after one year, as hyperexpanded clones declined. The high TCRbeta diversity at day 60 in some patients came from surviving recipient T cells and thymic progenitors.

The table lists this clonotype with a few counts. Its antigen is as yet unknown. The input for sequencing was PBMCs, taken before TCRalphabeta/CD19-depleted stem cell transplant. The receptor comes from a boy under two years old with Wiskott-Aldrich syndrome, due to receive a stem cell transplant. The chain recombines TRBV5-1 with TRBJ1-2; D gene uncertain. This chain's CDR3 is CASSWTREWDYGYTF. For the CDR3, the DNA is TGCGCCAGCAGCTGGACCAGAGAGTGGGACTATGGCTACACCTTC. Supplemented by reference TRBV5-1 and TRBJ1-2, the full variable domain reads KAGVTQTPRYLIKTRGQQVTLSCSPISGHRSVSWYQQTPGQGLQFLFEYFSETQRNKGNFPGRFSGRQFSNSRSEMNVSTLELGDSALYLCASSWTREWDYGYTFGSGTRLTVV.